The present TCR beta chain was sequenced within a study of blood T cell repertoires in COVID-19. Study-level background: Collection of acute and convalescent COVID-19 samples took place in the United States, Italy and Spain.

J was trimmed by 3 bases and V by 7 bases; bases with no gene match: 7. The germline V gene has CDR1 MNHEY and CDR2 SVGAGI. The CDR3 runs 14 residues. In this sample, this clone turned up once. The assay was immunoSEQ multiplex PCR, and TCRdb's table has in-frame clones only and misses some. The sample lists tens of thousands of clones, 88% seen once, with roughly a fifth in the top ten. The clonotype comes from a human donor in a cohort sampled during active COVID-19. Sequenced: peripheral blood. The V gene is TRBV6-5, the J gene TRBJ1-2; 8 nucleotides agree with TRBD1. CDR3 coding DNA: TGTGCCAGCAAAAGGACAGGGCAACACTATGGCTACACCTTC. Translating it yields CASKRTGQHYGYTF.